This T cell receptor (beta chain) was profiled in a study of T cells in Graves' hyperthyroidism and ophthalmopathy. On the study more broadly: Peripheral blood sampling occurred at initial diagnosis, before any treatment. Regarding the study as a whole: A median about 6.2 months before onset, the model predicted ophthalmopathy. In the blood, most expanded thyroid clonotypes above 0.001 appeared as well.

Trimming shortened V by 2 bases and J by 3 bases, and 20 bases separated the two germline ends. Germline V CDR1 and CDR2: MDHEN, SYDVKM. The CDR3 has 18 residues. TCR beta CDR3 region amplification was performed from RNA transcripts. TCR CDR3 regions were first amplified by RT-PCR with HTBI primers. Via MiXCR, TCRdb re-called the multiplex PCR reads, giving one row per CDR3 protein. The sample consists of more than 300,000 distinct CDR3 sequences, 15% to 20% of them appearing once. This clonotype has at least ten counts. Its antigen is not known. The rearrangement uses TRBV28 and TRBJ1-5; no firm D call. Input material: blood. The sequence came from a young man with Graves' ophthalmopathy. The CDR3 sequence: CASSLRRKWKENNQPQHF. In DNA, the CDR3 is TGTGCCAGCAGTTTACGGAGAAAGTGGAAGGAGAACAATCAGCCCCAGCATTTT.